This T cell receptor (beta chain) was sequenced for a study of shared clonotypes between healthy human individuals. Study outcomes and limitations: Sampling covered blood only; tissue repertoires likely differ.

Some clones are missing from TCRdb's copy, which holds only in-frame ones; the method was immunoSEQ multiplex PCR. Here the sample spans 2 million to 2.5 million clones, approximately 94% being singletons. Notes on this clone: The antigen is not known. Other nucleotide sequences in the sample specify the same CDR3.

The CDR3 is 15 residues long. Per germline, CDR1 SGHTA and CDR2 FQGTGA. V was pared by 5 bases and J by 6 bases, with 6 bases of the junction left unmatched. Sequenced sample: naive CD4+ T cells sorted from blood. Subset given: CD45RA+ positively selected. The receptor's source is a man aged 18 to 29 in good health. The chain is built from TRBV7-3 and TRBJ2-1; 11 nucleotides agree with TRBD1. The chain's CDR3 is CASSQDRGHGNEQFF. DNA of the CDR3: TGTGCCAGCAGCCAGGACAGGGGGCATGGCAATGAGCAGTTCTTC.